Listed below are T cell receptor beta chains from one sample, sequenced in a study of response to subunit inactivated influenza vaccine. TCRdb re-derived calls from the RT-PCR reads in MiXCR, one entry per CDR3 protein. The sample holds 150,000 to 200,000 distinct CDR3 sequences, less than 15% seen once. The same data also went into a second study, on T cells expressing NK-cell markers.

Source: CD8+ T cells sorted from PBMCs, taken about 13 days after vaccination. Receptors originate from a man over 45 who received an inactivated influenza vaccine. The CDR3 runs from the conserved cysteine through the conserved F or W. D genes are given only for firm matches. For some rows the clone size is stated as once, few or many, or as a class when expanded; others skip it.

j_call: TRBJ1-2; v_call: TRBV11-2; clone_size: few; d_call: TRBD1; cdr3_aa: CASSFTGGNYGYTF; cdr3_nt: TGTGCCAGCAGCTTCACAGGGGGTAACTATGGCTACACCTTC
j_call: TRBJ2-1; v_call: TRBV7-9; clone_size: .; d_call: .; cdr3_aa: CASSLGGDPSNEQFF; cdr3_nt: TGTGCCAGCAGCTTAGGGGGGGACCCTTCCAATGAGCAGTTCTTC
j_call: TRBJ2-7; v_call: TRBV9; clone_size: few; d_call: TRBD1; cdr3_aa: CASSVGKGQLYEQYF; cdr3_nt: TGTGCCAGCAGCGTAGGGAAGGGACAGCTCTACGAGCAGTACTTC
j_call: TRBJ1-1; v_call: TRBV28; clone_size: few; d_call: .; cdr3_aa: CASSLYPNRYDAEAFF; cdr3_nt: TGTGCCAGCAGTTTATATCCTAACCGATACGACGCTGAAGCTTTCTTT
j_call: TRBJ2-7; v_call: TRBV27; clone_size: many; d_call: TRBD1; cdr3_aa: CASSFVGQGAYEQYF; cdr3_nt: TGTGCCAGCAGTTTTGTGGGACAGGGGGCTTACGAGCAGTACTTC
j_call: TRBJ1-4; v_call: TRBV6-5; clone_size: .; d_call: .; cdr3_aa: CASSYDGVNEKLFF; cdr3_nt: TGTGCCAGCAGTTACGACGGCGTAAATGAAAAACTGTTTTTT
j_call: TRBJ2-5; v_call: TRBV14; clone_size: .; d_call: TRBD1; cdr3_aa: CASSQAGTDYQETQYF; cdr3_nt: TGTGCCAGCAGCCAAGCCGGGACAGATTACCAAGAGACCCAGTACTTC
j_call: TRBJ2-1; v_call: TRBV6-5; clone_size: many; d_call: .; cdr3_aa: CASSYSRGGAFNEQFF; cdr3_nt: TGTGCCAGCAGTTACTCGAGGGGGGGGGCCTTCAATGAGCAGTTCTTC
j_call: TRBJ2-2; v_call: TRBV4-3; clone_size: few; d_call: TRBD2; cdr3_aa: CASSHKWLAEKNTGELFF; cdr3_nt: TGCGCCAGCAGCCATAAATGGCTAGCGGAGAAGAACACCGGGGAGCTGTTTTTT
j_call: TRBJ2-2; v_call: TRBV6-5; clone_size: few; d_call: .; cdr3_aa: CASSYGGTGELFF; cdr3_nt: TGTGCCAGCAGTTATGGGGGAACCGGGGAGCTGTTTTTT
j_call: TRBJ2-5; v_call: TRBV27; clone_size: few; d_call: .; cdr3_aa: CASSARDTSFETQYF; cdr3_nt: TGTGCCAGCAGTGCCCGGGACACTTCTTTTGAGACCCAGTACTTC
j_call: TRBJ1-5; v_call: TRBV27; clone_size: few; d_call: TRBD1; cdr3_aa: CASSVNRGQPQHF; cdr3_nt: TGTGCCAGCAGTGTTAACAGGGGTCAGCCCCAGCATTTT
j_call: TRBJ2-7; v_call: TRBV27; clone_size: many; d_call: .; cdr3_aa: CASSLSGPTGPYEQYF; cdr3_nt: TGTGCCAGCAGTTTATCAGGCCCGACTGGCCCCTACGAGCAGTACTTC
j_call: TRBJ2-5; v_call: TRBV5-5; clone_size: once; d_call: .; cdr3_aa: CASSLYYMLEETQYF; cdr3_nt: TGTGCCAGCAGCTTGTATTACATGCTCGAAGAGACCCAGTACTTC
j_call: TRBJ2-7; v_call: TRBV7-8; clone_size: .; d_call: .; cdr3_aa: CASSSLLLTGDNEQYF; cdr3_nt: TGTGCCAGCAGCTCACTACTACTGACAGGTGACAACGAGCAGTACTTC
j_call: TRBJ2-7; v_call: TRBV3-1; clone_size: few; d_call: TRBD2; cdr3_aa: CASRPTSGSEQYF; cdr3_nt: TGTGCCAGCAGACCCACTAGCGGGAGCGAGCAGTACTTC
j_call: TRBJ2-2; v_call: TRBV6-2/TRBV6-3; clone_size: .; d_call: .; cdr3_aa: CASSYGGGELFF; cdr3_nt: TGTGCCAGCAGTTACGGAGGGGGGGAGCTGTTTTTT
j_call: TRBJ2-5; v_call: TRBV2; clone_size: .; d_call: TRBD2; cdr3_aa: CASSEPGLADQETQYF; cdr3_nt: TGTGCCAGCAGTGAACCGGGACTAGCGGACCAAGAGACCCAGTACTTC
j_call: TRBJ2-5; v_call: TRBV15; clone_size: .; d_call: .; cdr3_aa: CATSKGETQETQYF; cdr3_nt: TGTGCCACCAGCAAGGGGGAGACTCAAGAGACCCAGTACTTC
j_call: TRBJ2-7; v_call: TRBV29-1; clone_size: .; d_call: TRBD2; cdr3_aa: CSVVWTSGSRSSYEQYF; cdr3_nt: TGCAGCGTTGTGTGGACTAGCGGGAGTCGGAGCTCCTACGAGCAGTACTTC
j_call: TRBJ1-1; v_call: TRBV9; clone_size: many; d_call: .; cdr3_aa: CASSATREREITEAFF; cdr3_nt: TGTGCCAGCAGCGCCACCAGGGAGCGGGAGATAACTGAAGCTTTCTTT
j_call: TRBJ2-1; v_call: TRBV29-1; clone_size: many; d_call: TRBD1; cdr3_aa: CSVHMGQGYNEQFF; cdr3_nt: TGCAGCGTTCATATGGGACAGGGGTACAATGAGCAGTTCTTC
j_call: TRBJ2-1; v_call: TRBV9; clone_size: few; d_call: TRBD2; cdr3_aa: CASSVDREDNEQFF; cdr3_nt: TGTGCCAGCAGCGTAGACCGGGAGGACAATGAGCAGTTCTTC
j_call: TRBJ2-7; v_call: TRBV30; clone_size: few; d_call: .; cdr3_aa: CAWSAGLSYEQYF; cdr3_nt: TGTGCCTGGAGTGCGGGGCTCTCCTACGAGCAGTACTTC
j_call: TRBJ1-5; v_call: TRBV12-3/TRBV12-4; clone_size: few; d_call: .; cdr3_aa: CASSVTGTARPQHF; cdr3_nt: TGTGCCAGCAGCGTAACCGGGACGGCGAGGCCCCAGCATTTT
j_call: TRBJ1-1; v_call: TRBV19; clone_size: few; d_call: .; cdr3_aa: CASTDGQFLNTEAFF; cdr3_nt: TGTGCCAGTACTGACGGACAGTTCTTGAACACTGAAGCTTTCTTT
j_call: TRBJ2-1; v_call: TRBV12-3/TRBV12-4; clone_size: few; d_call: TRBD1; cdr3_aa: CASRTGTVYNEQFF; cdr3_nt: TGTGCCAGCAGAACCGGGACAGTGTACAATGAGCAGTTCTTC
j_call: TRBJ2-7; v_call: TRBV4-1; clone_size: .; d_call: TRBD2; cdr3_aa: CASSRPLAGAYEQYF; cdr3_nt: TGCGCCAGCAGCCGCCCACTAGCGGGGGCCTACGAGCAGTACTTC
j_call: TRBJ2-7; v_call: TRBV27; clone_size: .; d_call: TRBD2; cdr3_aa: CASSFWGGSTDEQYF; cdr3_nt: TGTGCCAGCAGTTTTTGGGGGGGGTCTACCGACGAGCAGTACTTC
j_call: TRBJ1-2; v_call: TRBV6-5; clone_size: .; d_call: TRBD1; cdr3_aa: CASSYSDRAGDYGYTF; cdr3_nt: TGTGCCAGCAGTTACAGCGACAGGGCTGGGGACTATGGCTACACCTTC
j_call: TRBJ2-6; v_call: TRBV27; clone_size: few; d_call: .; cdr3_aa: CASSLWAGWGTGANVLTF; cdr3_nt: TGTGCCAGCAGTTTATGGGCAGGGTGGGGGACCGGGGCCAACGTCCTGACTTTC
j_call: TRBJ2-2; v_call: TRBV6-2/TRBV6-3; clone_size: few; d_call: TRBD2; cdr3_aa: CASSYLGLAATGELFF; cdr3_nt: TGTGCCAGCAGTTACTTGGGACTAGCGGCCACCGGGGAGCTGTTTTTT
j_call: TRBJ2-7; v_call: TRBV21-1; clone_size: few; d_call: .; cdr3_aa: CASSQTGQGDYEQYF; cdr3_nt: TGTGCCAGCAGCCAAACGGGGCAGGGGGACTACGAGCAGTACTTC
j_call: TRBJ1-1; v_call: TRBV5-4; clone_size: .; d_call: .; cdr3_aa: CASSIIKFSMNTEAFF; cdr3_nt: TGTGCCAGCAGCATTATCAAGTTTTCCATGAACACTGAAGCTTTCTTT
j_call: TRBJ2-7; v_call: TRBV2; clone_size: few; d_call: TRBD1; cdr3_aa: CASSETGQDISYEQYF; cdr3_nt: TGTGCCAGCAGTGAAACGGGACAGGATATCTCCTACGAGCAGTACTTC
j_call: TRBJ2-2; v_call: TRBV6-2/TRBV6-3; clone_size: many; d_call: TRBD2; cdr3_aa: CASSYISAVLAAYYRTGELFF; cdr3_nt: TGTGCCAGCAGTTATATCTCGGCAGTACTAGCGGCTTATTATAGGACCGGGGAGCTGTTTTTT
j_call: TRBJ1-4; v_call: TRBV7-9; clone_size: few; d_call: .; cdr3_aa: CASSLGYLGVGEEKLFF; cdr3_nt: TGTGCCAGCAGCTTAGGTTACCTCGGGGTAGGGGAAGAAAAACTGTTTTTT
j_call: TRBJ2-7; v_call: TRBV11-2; clone_size: .; d_call: .; cdr3_aa: CASSLGPRGVWSYEQYF; cdr3_nt: TGTGCCAGCAGCTTAGGCCCGCGTGGGGTATGGTCCTACGAGCAGTACTTC
j_call: TRBJ2-5; v_call: TRBV11-2; clone_size: many; d_call: .; cdr3_aa: CASSFETSTRETQYF; cdr3_nt: TGTGCCAGCAGCTTCGAGACATCAACGCGGGAGACCCAGTACTTC
j_call: TRBJ2-1; v_call: TRBV7-8; clone_size: few; d_call: TRBD2; cdr3_aa: CASSNPGTSGSHEQFF; cdr3_nt: TGTGCCAGCAGCAACCCCGGGACTAGCGGGAGTCATGAGCAGTTCTTC